This TCR beta chain was identified in a study of post-analysis software for immune sequencing data. Only a few counts were recorded for this clonotype. Its target is unknown. The study's findings and limits: A few TRBV segments (TRBV5-6, TRBV5-1 and TRBV20-1 among them) occurred more frequently in patients than in controls.

Built from TCR beta cDNA, the libraries had unique molecular identifiers in them. One entry per CDR3 protein results from TCRdb running MiXCR on the PCR reads. The sample includes about 760,000 distinct CDR3 sequences, 25% to 30% of them seen just once. CDR1 and CDR2 (germline): SEHNR, FQNEAQ (reference sequence). The CDR3 length is 16 residues. Germline trimming cut 1 base from V and 4 bases from J; bases unmatched to any gene: 1. This TCR was recovered from a girl aged 5 to 17 with multiple sclerosis. The chain recombines TRBV7-9 with TRBJ2-3, with 14 bases aligning to TRBD2. Sequencing was done on a sample of blood. The CDR3 protein is CASSLGGLAGADTQYF. In DNA form, the CDR3 reads TGTGCCAGCAGCTTAGGGGGACTAGCGGGAGCAGATACGCAGTATTTT.